This TCR beta chain came from a study of cytomegalovirus exposure and HLA in healthy donors. Study summary: In a previous analysis, 100 million to 140 million unique TCR beta sequences were found from 150 million to 200 million T cells. Study-wide findings and caveats: Some V segments, TRBV6-2 and TRBV6-3 among them, were indistinguishable and were therefore excluded. It was about 150 TCR beta chains that were listed as cytomegalovirus-associated.

The germline V and J ends were trimmed by 6 bases and 7 bases, with 13 bases remaining between them. CDR1 and CDR2 (germline): SNHLY, FYNNEI. The CDR3 has 13 amino acids. PCR amplification relied on 60 Vbeta primers (plus 13 Jbeta primers). Assay used: immunoSEQ multiplex PCR; TCRdb lists only in-frame clones, some missing. The sample comprises tens of thousands of clones, about four fifths of which are singletons, and approximately 29% rests with the top ten. This clone occurred a few times. Its antigen remains unknown. This clonotype originated in a man in his fifties or sixties in good health and CMV-seropositive. Specimen: PBMCs. The J gene is TRBJ1-5, the V gene TRBV2; D perhaps matches TRBD1 (5 bases). CDR3: CASRVTVMQPQHF. The CDR3 nucleotides read TGTGCCAGCAGGGTGACAGTTATGCAGCCCCAGCATTTT.